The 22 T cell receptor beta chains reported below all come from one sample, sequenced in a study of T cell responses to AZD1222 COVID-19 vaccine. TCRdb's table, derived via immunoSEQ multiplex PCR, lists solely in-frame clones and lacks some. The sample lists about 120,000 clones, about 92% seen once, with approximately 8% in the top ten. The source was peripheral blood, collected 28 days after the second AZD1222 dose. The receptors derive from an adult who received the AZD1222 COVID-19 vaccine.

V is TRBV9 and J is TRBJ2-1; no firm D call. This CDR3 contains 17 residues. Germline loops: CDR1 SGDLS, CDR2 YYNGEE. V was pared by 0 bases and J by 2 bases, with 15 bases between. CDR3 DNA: TGTGCCAGCAGCGTAGGGCTATCTGGGTTCCCCTACAATGAGCAGTTCTTC. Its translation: CASSVGLSGFPYNEQFF. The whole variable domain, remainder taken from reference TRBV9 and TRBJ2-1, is DSGVTQTPKHLITATGQRVTLRCSPRSGDLSVYWYQQSLDQGLQFLIQYYNGEERAKGNILERFSAQQFPDLHSELNLSSLELGDSALYFCASSVGLSGFPYNEQFFGPGTRLTVL.

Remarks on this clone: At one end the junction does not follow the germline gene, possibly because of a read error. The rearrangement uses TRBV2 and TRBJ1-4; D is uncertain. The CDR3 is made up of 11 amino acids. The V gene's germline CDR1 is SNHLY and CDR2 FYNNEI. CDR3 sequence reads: CASSGLLETHF. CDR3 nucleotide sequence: TGTGCCAGCAGCGGTTTGCTAGAGACTCATTTT. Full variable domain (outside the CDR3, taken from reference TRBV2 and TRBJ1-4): EPEVTQTPSHQVTQMGQEVILRCVPISNHLYFYWYRQILGQKVEFLVSFYNNEISEKSEIFDDQFSVERPDGSNFTLKIRSTKLEDSAMYFCASSGLLETHFGSGTQLSVL.

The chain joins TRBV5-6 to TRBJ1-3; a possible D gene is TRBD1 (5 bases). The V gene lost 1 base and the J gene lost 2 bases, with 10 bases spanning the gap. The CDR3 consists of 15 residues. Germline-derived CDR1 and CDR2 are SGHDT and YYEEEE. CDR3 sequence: CASSLRWGPGNTIYF. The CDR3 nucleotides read TGTGCCAGCAGCTTGAGGTGGGGCCCTGGAAACACCATATATTTT.

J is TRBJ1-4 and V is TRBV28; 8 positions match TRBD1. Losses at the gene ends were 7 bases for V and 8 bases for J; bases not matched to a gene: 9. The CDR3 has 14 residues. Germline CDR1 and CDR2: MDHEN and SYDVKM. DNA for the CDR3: TGTGCCAGCATCGGACAGGGTTGGCAAGAAAAACTGTTTTTT. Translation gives CASIGQGWQEKLFF.

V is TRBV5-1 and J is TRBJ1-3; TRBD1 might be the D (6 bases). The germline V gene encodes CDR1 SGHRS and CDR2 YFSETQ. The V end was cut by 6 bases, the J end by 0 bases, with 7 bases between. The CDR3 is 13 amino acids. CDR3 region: CASKDSSGNTIYF. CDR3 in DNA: TGCGCCAGCAAGGACAGCTCTGGAAACACCATATATTTT.

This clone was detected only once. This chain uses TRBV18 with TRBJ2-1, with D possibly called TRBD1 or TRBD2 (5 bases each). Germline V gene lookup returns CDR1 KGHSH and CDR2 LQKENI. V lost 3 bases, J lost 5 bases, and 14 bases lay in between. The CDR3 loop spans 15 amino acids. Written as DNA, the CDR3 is TGTGCCAGCTCACCCAGGGCGGGTTCCCACAATGAGCAGTTCTTC. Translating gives CASSPRAGSHNEQFF.

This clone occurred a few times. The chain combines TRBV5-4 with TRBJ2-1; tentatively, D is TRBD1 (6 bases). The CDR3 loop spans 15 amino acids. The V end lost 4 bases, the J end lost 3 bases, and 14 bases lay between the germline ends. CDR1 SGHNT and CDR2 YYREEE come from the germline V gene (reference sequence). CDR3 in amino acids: CASSAGTLSYNEQFF. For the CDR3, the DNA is TGTGCCAGCAGCGCCGGGACACTTAGCTACAATGAGCAGTTCTTC.

CDR3 nucleotides: TGTGCCAGCAGCTTTGCTGCTGGTGAAGCTTTCTTT. Protein sequence: CASSFAAGEAFF. The V gene is TRBV7-2, the J gene TRBJ1-1; D unclear. Looked up from germline, CDR1 is SGHTA and CDR2 is FQGNSA. Trimming cost V 3 bases and J 7 bases, with 9 bases left between them. The CDR3 spans 12 residues. Full variable domain (outside the CDR3, taken from reference TRBV7-2 and TRBJ1-1): GAGVSQSPSNKVTEKGKDVELRCDPISGHTALYWYRQSLGQGLEFLIYFQGNSAPDKSGLPSDRFSAERTGGSVSTLTIQRTQQEDSAVYLCASSFAAGEAFFGQGTRLTVV.

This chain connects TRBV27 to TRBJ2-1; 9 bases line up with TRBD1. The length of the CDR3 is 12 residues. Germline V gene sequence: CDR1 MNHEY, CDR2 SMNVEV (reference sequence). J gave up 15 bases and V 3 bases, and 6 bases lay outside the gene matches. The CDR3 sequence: CASSFRTGAPFF. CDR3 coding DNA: TGTGCCAGCAGTTTTAGGACAGGGGCCCCGTTCTTC.

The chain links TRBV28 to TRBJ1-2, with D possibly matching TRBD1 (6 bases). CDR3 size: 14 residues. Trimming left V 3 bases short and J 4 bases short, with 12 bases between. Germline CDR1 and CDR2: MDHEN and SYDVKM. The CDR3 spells CASSLQTGGYGYTF. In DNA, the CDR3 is TGTGCCAGCAGTTTGCAGACAGGCGGCTATGGCTACACCTTC.

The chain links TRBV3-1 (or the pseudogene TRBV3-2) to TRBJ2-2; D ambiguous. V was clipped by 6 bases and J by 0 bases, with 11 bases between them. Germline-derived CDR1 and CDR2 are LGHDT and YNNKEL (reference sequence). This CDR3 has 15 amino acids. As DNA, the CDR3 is TGTGCCAGCAGTTATACACCACCGAACACCGGGGAGCTGTTTTTT. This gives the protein CASSYTPPNTGELFF.

The CDR3 coding sequence is TGTGCCAGCAGCCCGGACATGAGTGAGACCCAGTACTTC. This sequence encodes CASSPDMSETQYF. This rearrangement joins TRBV28 to TRBJ2-5; perhaps TRBD1 as D (5 bases). Between the trimmed V and J ends, which lost 6 bases and 5 bases, there was a span of 13 bases. This CDR3 region has 13 residues. Germline-derived CDR1 and CDR2 are MDHEN and SYDVKM.

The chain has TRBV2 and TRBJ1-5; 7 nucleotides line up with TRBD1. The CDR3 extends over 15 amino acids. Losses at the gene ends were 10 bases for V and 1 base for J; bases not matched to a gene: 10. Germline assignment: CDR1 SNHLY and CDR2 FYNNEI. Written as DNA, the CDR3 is TGTGCCACCCAATGGGAACAGGGGAGCAATCAGCCCCAGCATTTT. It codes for CATQWEQGSNQPQHF.

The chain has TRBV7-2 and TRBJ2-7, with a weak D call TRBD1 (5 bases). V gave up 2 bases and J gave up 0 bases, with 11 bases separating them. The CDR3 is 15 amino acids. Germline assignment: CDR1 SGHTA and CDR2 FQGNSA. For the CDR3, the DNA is TGTGCCAGCAGCTTACATCGACAGAGCTCCTACGAGCAGTACTTC. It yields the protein CASSLHRQSSYEQYF.

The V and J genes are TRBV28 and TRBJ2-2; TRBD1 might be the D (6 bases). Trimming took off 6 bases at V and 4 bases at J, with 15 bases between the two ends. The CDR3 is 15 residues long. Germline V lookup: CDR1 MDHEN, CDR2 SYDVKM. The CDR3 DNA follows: TGTGCCAGCAGCCCGAGGACAGTCCTCACCGGGGAGCTGTTTTTT. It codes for CASSPRTVLTGELFF. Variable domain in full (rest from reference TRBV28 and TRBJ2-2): DVKVTQSSRYLVKRTGEKVFLECVQDMDHENMFWYRQDPGLGLRLIYFSYDVKMKEKGDIPEGYSVSREKKERFSLILESASTNQTSMYLCASSPRTVLTGELFFGEGSRLTVL.

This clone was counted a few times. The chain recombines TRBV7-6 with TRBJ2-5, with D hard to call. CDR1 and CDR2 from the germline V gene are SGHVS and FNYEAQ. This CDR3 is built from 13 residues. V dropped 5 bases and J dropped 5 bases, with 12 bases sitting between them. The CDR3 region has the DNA TGTGCCAGCAGCCCGGGCCCAGTTGAGACCCAGTACTTC. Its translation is CASSPGPVETQYF.

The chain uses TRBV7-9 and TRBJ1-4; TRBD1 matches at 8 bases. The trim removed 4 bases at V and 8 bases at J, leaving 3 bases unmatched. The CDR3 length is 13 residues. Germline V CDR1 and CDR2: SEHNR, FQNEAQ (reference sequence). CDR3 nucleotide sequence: TGTGCCAGCAGCTCGACAGGGGAAGAAAAACTGTTTTTT. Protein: CASSSTGEEKLFF.

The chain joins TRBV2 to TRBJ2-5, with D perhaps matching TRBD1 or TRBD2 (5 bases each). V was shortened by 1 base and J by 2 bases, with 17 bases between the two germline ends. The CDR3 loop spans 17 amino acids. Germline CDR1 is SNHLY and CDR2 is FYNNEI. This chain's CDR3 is CASSEGVTGGGQETQYF. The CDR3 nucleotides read TGTGCCAGCAGTGAAGGGGTAACAGGAGGTGGTCAAGAGACCCAGTACTTC.

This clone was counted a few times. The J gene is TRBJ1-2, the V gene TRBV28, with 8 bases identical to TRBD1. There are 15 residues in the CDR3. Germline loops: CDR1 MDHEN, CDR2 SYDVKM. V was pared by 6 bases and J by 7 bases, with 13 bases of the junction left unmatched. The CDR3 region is CASRRLGAGGVGYTF. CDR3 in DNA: TGTGCCAGCAGACGCCTGGGTGCAGGGGGCGTTGGCTACACCTTC.

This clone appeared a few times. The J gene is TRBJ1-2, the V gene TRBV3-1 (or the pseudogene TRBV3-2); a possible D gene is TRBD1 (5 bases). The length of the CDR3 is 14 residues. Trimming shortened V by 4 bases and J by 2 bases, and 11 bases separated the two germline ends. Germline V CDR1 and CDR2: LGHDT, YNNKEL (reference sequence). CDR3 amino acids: CASSPGTANYGYTF. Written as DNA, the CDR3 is TGTGCCAGCAGCCCAGGGACCGCGAACTATGGCTACACCTTC.

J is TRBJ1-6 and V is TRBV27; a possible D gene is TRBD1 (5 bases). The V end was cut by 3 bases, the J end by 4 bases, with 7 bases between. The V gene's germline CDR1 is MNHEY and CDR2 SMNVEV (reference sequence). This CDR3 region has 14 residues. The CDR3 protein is CASSFTGYNSPLHF. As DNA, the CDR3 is TGTGCCAGCAGTTTTACAGGATATAATTCACCCCTCCACTTT.

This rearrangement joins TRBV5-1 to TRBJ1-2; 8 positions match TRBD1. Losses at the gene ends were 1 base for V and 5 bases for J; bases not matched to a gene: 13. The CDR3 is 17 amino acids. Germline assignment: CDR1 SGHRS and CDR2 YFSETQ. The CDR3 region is CASSLTDRVNRGYGYTF. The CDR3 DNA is TGCGCCAGCAGCTTGACGGACAGGGTTAATAGAGGGTATGGCTACACCTTC.